Presented here are 32 T cell receptor beta chains from one specimen sequenced in a study of cytomegalovirus exposure and HLA in healthy donors. TCRdb keeps only in-frame clones here, not all; method: immunoSEQ multiplex PCR. This table holds 98,000 or so clones, roughly 88% found once. Sequenced input: PBMCs. These receptors came from a young woman in good health and CMV-seronegative.

The chain combines TRBV13 with TRBJ1-1, with TRBD1 identical over 8 bases. Per the germline V gene, CDR1 is PRHDT and CDR2 is FYEKMQ (reference sequence). This CDR3 is 16 amino acids long. Losses at the gene ends were 5 bases for V and 5 bases for J; bases not matched to a gene: 13. For the CDR3, the DNA is TGTGCCAGCAGCCCCCTTGTCGCAGGGGGCAGAACTGAAGCTTTCTTT. It encodes CASSPLVAGGRTEAFF. Supplemented by reference TRBV13 and TRBJ1-1, the full variable domain reads AAGVIQSPRHLIKEKRETATLKCYPIPRHDTVYWYQQGPGQDPQFLISFYEKMQSDKGSIPDRFSAQQFSDYHSELNMSSLELGDSALYFCASSPLVAGGRTEAFFGQGTRLTVV.

The V gene is TRBV27, the J gene TRBJ2-7; D gene unclear. V lost 5 bases, J lost 0 bases, and 14 bases lay in between. The germline gives CDR1 MNHEY, CDR2 SMNVEV (reference sequence). The CDR3 length is 15 residues. The CDR3 protein is CASSEPTTGSYEQYF. CDR3 nucleotide sequence: TGTGCCAGCAGTGAACCCACCACCGGCTCCTACGAGCAGTACTTC.

The chain carries TRBV29-1 and TRBJ1-5; no clear D. V shed 7 bases and J shed 2 bases, with 9 bases lying between them. The CDR3 sequence is 12 residues long. Per germline, CDR1 SQVTM and CDR2 ANQGSEA. For the CDR3, the DNA is TGCAGCGGGGGAGAGCGCAATCAGCCCCAGCATTTT. It encodes CSGGERNQPQHF.

The rearrangement links TRBV4-1 to TRBJ2-2; D is unclear. Germline V CDR1 and CDR2: MGHRA, YSYEKL. Trimming removed 0 bases at V and 3 bases at J, with 14 bases between. This CDR3 region has 17 residues. CDR3 DNA sequence: TGCGCCAGCAGCCAAGACTGGGCAGACATTCACACCGGGGAGCTGTTTTTT. Protein sequence: CASSQDWADIHTGELFF.

This clone was counted a few times. This sequence joins TRBV10-3 and TRBJ1-1; no reliable D call. This CDR3 has 11 residues. Germline V lookup: CDR1 ENHRY, CDR2 SYGVKD. V was shortened by 3 bases and J by 8 bases, with 7 bases between the two germline ends. DNA of the CDR3: TGTGCCATCAGTGATAAGAGGGAAGCTTTCTTT. This codes for CAISDKREAFF.

A few counts support this clone. This chain joins TRBV10-3 and TRBJ2-7; 9 positions agree with TRBD1. CDR3 length equals 15 residues. Trimming cost V 0 bases and J 3 bases; bases outside gene matches: 3. Germline V gene data show CDR1 as ENHRY and CDR2 as SYGVKD. The CDR3: CAISESGQGGYEQYF. In nucleotides, the CDR3 is TGTGCCATCAGTGAGTCGGGACAGGGAGGCTACGAGCAGTACTTC.

The rearrangement uses TRBV28 and TRBJ1-6; D remains unclear. Germline V CDR1 and CDR2: MDHEN, SYDVKM. V was clipped by 4 bases and J by 7 bases, with 17 bases between them. The CDR3 extends over 16 amino acids. CDR3 loop: CASSYYSLAGNSPLHF. For the CDR3, the DNA is TGTGCCAGCAGTTATTACAGCCTGGCTGGGAATTCACCCCTCCACTTT.

The chain combines TRBV30 with TRBJ1-1; 8 nucleotides match TRBD1. The V segment lost 1 base and the J segment 3 bases; nucleotides outside the gene matches: 10. Germline loops: CDR1 GTSNPN, CDR2 SVGIG (reference sequence). The CDR3 has 16 residues. The CDR3 DNA is TGTGCCTGGAGTGGACAGGGGAGGCAAGCTTACACTGAAGCTTTCTTT. Its translation is CAWSGQGRQAYTEAFF.

The chain recombines TRBV4-1 with TRBJ1-2; D uncertain. Per germline, CDR1 MGHRA and CDR2 YSYEKL. V gave up 1 base and J gave up 1 base, with 7 bases separating them. This CDR3 contains 14 residues. CDR3 protein: CASSQGPVNYGYTF. CDR3 in DNA: TGCGCCAGCAGCCAAGGGCCCGTTAACTATGGCTACACCTTC.

This chain uses TRBV7-9 with TRBJ2-1, with a weak D call TRBD2 (6 bases). CDR1 is SEHNR, CDR2 FQNEAQ, per germline (reference sequence). V was shortened by 5 bases and J by 6 bases, with 20 bases between the two germline ends. The CDR3 covers 16 residues. The CDR3 sequence is CASSPPGSAEGNEQFF. The CDR3 region has the DNA TGTGCCAGCAGCCCCCCCGGGTCGGCGGAGGGCAATGAGCAGTTCTTC.

The table lists this clone with a few counts. V usage is TRBV6-5 and J usage is TRBJ2-1; the match to TRBD2 covers 10 bases. The CDR3 is 15 residues long. J gave up 7 bases and V 2 bases, and 5 bases lay outside the gene matches. Per germline, CDR1 MNHEY and CDR2 SVGAGI. In DNA, the CDR3 is TGTGCCAGCAGTTACGAAACTAGCGGGGTGAATGAGCAGTTCTTC. Translation gives CASSYETSGVNEQFF.

This clone has only a few counts. The chain links TRBV6-4 to TRBJ2-1, with TRBD2 identical over 8 bases. The V gene's germline CDR1 is MRHNA and CDR2 SNTAGT. The V segment lost 3 bases and the J segment 8 bases; nucleotides outside the gene matches: 9. The CDR3 is 15 residues long. The CDR3 loop is CASSEGSSGVDEQFF. CDR3 nucleotides: TGTGCCAGCAGTGAGGGGAGTAGCGGGGTGGATGAGCAGTTCTTC.

The chain recombines TRBV2 with TRBJ1-1; possibly TRBD1 for D (5 bases). Deletions cut 5 bases from V and 5 bases from J, with 15 bases between. From germline, CDR1 is SNHLY and CDR2 FYNNEI. There are 14 residues in the CDR3. The chain's CDR3 is CASSPARGGTEAFF. The CDR3 coding sequence is TGTGCCAGCAGTCCCGCCCGGGGGGGGACTGAAGCTTTCTTT.

The J gene is TRBJ2-1, the V gene TRBV15, with 7 bases that match TRBD1. V lost 3 bases to trimming and J lost 5 bases; unmatched junction nucleotides: 10. Germline CDR1 LNHNV, CDR2 YYDKDF (reference sequence). The length of the CDR3 is 16 residues. CDR3 in DNA: TGTGCCACCAGCAGTGATGACAGGGTTTTGGACAATGAGCAGTTCTTC. This translates into CATSSDDRVLDNEQFF.

The rearrangement uses TRBV6-1 and TRBJ2-1; 7 bases are a match to TRBD1. The V gene end was trimmed by 4 bases and the J gene end by 4 bases; junction bases not matched to a gene: 7. Germline assignment: CDR1 MNHNS and CDR2 SASEGT. The CDR3 is 15 residues long. DNA for the CDR3: TGTGCCAGCAGTGCCCGACAGGGCGCTTACAATGAGCAGTTCTTC. Translation: CASSARQGAYNEQFF.

J is TRBJ1-1 and V is TRBV6-5, with D perhaps matching TRBD1 (6 bases). V shed 2 bases and J shed 5 bases, with 12 bases lying between them. In germline, CDR1 is MNHEY, CDR2 SVGAGI. This CDR3 has 14 residues. CDR3 residues: CASSYGRGGTEAFF. The CDR3 DNA is TGTGCCAGCAGTTACGGCAGGGGAGGGACTGAAGCTTTCTTT.

The chain carries TRBV5-4 and TRBJ2-7, with a possible D match to TRBD1 (6 bases). This CDR3 has 11 residues. Germline V gene lookup returns CDR1 SGHNT and CDR2 YYREEE (reference sequence). Trimming took off 2 bases at V and 8 bases at J, with 8 bases between the two ends. CDR3 in amino acids: CASSFGQKQYF. The CDR3 bases are TGTGCCAGCAGCTTTGGACAGAAGCAGTACTTC.

The chain combines TRBV14 with TRBJ1-1; D not certain. This CDR3 spans 13 amino acids. V lost 4 bases, J lost 4 bases, and 10 bases lay in between. The germline CDR1 and CDR2 sequences are SGHDN and FVKESK. The CDR3 coding sequence is TGTGCCAGCAGCCTAACAGTGCGCACTGAAGCTTTCTTT. Translating it yields CASSLTVRTEAFF. Variable domain in full (rest from reference TRBV14 and TRBJ1-1): EAGVTQFPSHSVIEKGQTVTLRCDPISGHDNLYWYRRVMGKEIKFLLHFVKESKQDESGMPNNRFLAERTGGTYSTLKVQPAELEDSGVYFCASSLTVRTEAFFGQGTRLTVV.

The rearrangement uses TRBV7-6 and TRBJ2-1; TRBD2 might be the D (5 bases). This CDR3 region has 14 residues. The V gene's germline CDR1 is SGHVS and CDR2 FNYEAQ. V was trimmed by 3 bases and J by 6 bases, leaving 12 bases between them. Here the CDR3 reads CASSFSRGGNEQFF. As DNA, the CDR3 is TGTGCCAGCAGCTTTTCTCGGGGTGGCAATGAGCAGTTCTTC. The variable domain in full, with the rest retrieved from reference TRBV7-6 and TRBJ2-1, is GAGVSQSPRYKVTKRGQDVALRCDPISGHVSLYWYRQALGQGPEFLTYFNYEAQQDKSGLPNDRFSAERPEGSISTLTIQRTEQRDSAMYRCASSFSRGGNEQFFGPGTRLTVL.

J is TRBJ2-5 and V is TRBV19; the match to TRBD1 covers 9 bases. The CDR3 contains 14 residues. The germline V gene has CDR1 LNHDA and CDR2 SQIVND (reference sequence). With V trimmed by 1 base and J by 5 bases, 2 bases remained unmatched. The CDR3 region is CASSIGDRDETQYF. CDR3 nucleotides: TGTGCCAGTAGTATAGGGGACAGGGACGAGACCCAGTACTTC.

This chain links TRBV7-7 with TRBJ2-3; 7 bases agree with TRBD1. V lost 2 bases, J lost 5 bases, and 10 bases stayed unmatched. This CDR3 spans 16 amino acids. Germline V lookup: CDR1 SSHAT, CDR2 FNYEAQ (reference sequence). CDR3 bases: TGTGCCAGCAGCTTAAAGGGGACAGTACCAGAAGATACGCAGTATTTT. Its translation is CASSLKGTVPEDTQYF.

With regard to this clone: One junction end disagrees with the germline gene, perhaps due to a read error. The gene calls are TRBV27 and TRBJ2-5, with D hard to call. This CDR3 has 13 residues. The V gene's germline CDR1 is MNHEY and CDR2 SMNVEV (reference sequence). CDR3 nucleotide sequence: TGTGCCAGCAGTTTATCGATTCTGGGCGAGCTGGACTTC. Encoded protein: CASSLSILGELDF.

This chain joins TRBV7-9 and TRBJ1-1, with TRBD1 identical over 10 bases. CDR1 and CDR2 (germline): SEHNR, FQNEAQ (reference sequence). The V and J ends lost 2 bases and 4 bases, in that order; junction bases with no gene match: 4. This CDR3 has 15 amino acids. For the CDR3, the DNA is TGTGCCAGCAGCTTACCCGGACAGGGGGGCACTGAAGCTTTCTTT. It is translated as CASSLPGQGGTEAFF.

The chain recombines TRBV29-1 with TRBJ2-7; perhaps TRBD1 as D (6 bases). Trimming shortened V by 6 bases and J by 3 bases, and 15 bases separated the two germline ends. The CDR3 loop spans 13 amino acids. Germline values: CDR1 SQVTM, CDR2 ANQGSEA. The CDR3 region is CSVDMDSGYEQYF. CDR3 sequence (DNA): TGCAGCGTCGACATGGACAGTGGCTACGAGCAGTACTTC.

This clone was found once. This chain connects TRBV7-6 to TRBJ2-7, with D perhaps TRBD1 (5 bases). Germline V gene sequence: CDR1 SGHVS, CDR2 FNYEAQ. The CDR3 is 13 amino acids. Trimming took 2 bases from V and 3 from J, leaving 8 bases between them. CDR3 sequence reads: CASSLWQGYEQYF. The CDR3, as DNA: TGTGCCAGCAGCTTATGGCAGGGCTACGAGCAGTACTTC.

The rearrangement links TRBV29-1 to TRBJ2-5; possibly TRBD2 for D (6 bases). The CDR3 covers 14 residues. CDR1 and CDR2 from the germline V gene are SQVTM and ANQGSEA. Between the trimmed V and J ends, which lost 4 bases and 1 base, there was a span of 13 bases. The CDR3 DNA reads TGCAGCGTTGTGTCGGGGGAGATCCAAGAGACCCAGTACTTC. Protein product: CSVVSGEIQETQYF.

The genes are TRBV7-7 and TRBJ2-2, with 9 bases fitting TRBD1. The V gene end was trimmed by 1 base and the J gene end by 5 bases; junction bases not matched to a gene: 2. The CDR3 totals 15 residues. Germline CDR1 and CDR2: SSHAT and FNYEAQ (reference sequence). Written as DNA, the CDR3 is TGTGCCAGCAGCTTAGGGGGACAGGGAACCGGGGAGCTGTTTTTT. Translation gives CASSLGGQGTGELFF.

V is TRBV6-5 and J is TRBJ1-2; the D gene is possibly TRBD1 (6 bases). Germline CDR1 reads MNHEY; CDR2 reads SVGAGI. This CDR3 is built from 12 residues. V lost 2 bases to trimming and J lost 8 bases, with 9 bases between them. In DNA form, the CDR3 reads TGTGCCAGCAGTTACCAGGGGTGGGGCTACACCTTC. Protein: CASSYQGWGYTF.

The gene calls are TRBV7-6 and TRBJ2-7, with D maybe TRBD1 (5 bases). V was shortened by 1 base and J by 2 bases, with 12 bases between the two germline ends. CDR1 and CDR2 from the germline V gene are SGHVS and FNYEAQ. The CDR3 runs to 15 residues. This CDR3 is CASSLVWGSPYEQYF. DNA for the CDR3: TGTGCCAGCAGCTTAGTATGGGGCAGCCCCTACGAGCAGTACTTC.

The gene calls are TRBV19 and TRBJ1-6; 7 bases agree with TRBD1. The CDR3 has 14 residues. The J segment lost 10 bases and the V segment lost 5 bases, leaving 8 bases of the junction unmatched. CDR1 and CDR2 from the germline V gene are LNHDA and SQIVND (reference sequence). As DNA, the CDR3 is TGTGCCAGTAGTGCCGGGACAGAGGGATCACCCCTCCACTTT. Protein: CASSAGTEGSPLHF.

J is TRBJ2-3 and V is TRBV7-6; D gene unclear. Trimming took off 1 base at V and 1 base at J, with 6 bases between the two ends. The germline V gene encodes CDR1 SGHVS and CDR2 FNYEAQ. The CDR3 is 14 amino acids. CDR3 in amino acids: CASSLGPGTDTQYF. Here the CDR3 DNA reads TGTGCCAGCAGCTTAGGTCCTGGCACAGATACGCAGTATTTT.

The V gene is TRBV6-7, the J gene TRBJ1-5, with 9 bases that match TRBD1. TRBV6-7 is an ORF, with its function uncertain. There are 15 residues in the CDR3. J lost 3 bases, V lost 5 bases, and 5 bases had no gene match. For the CDR3, the DNA is TGTGCCAGCAGTGGCGGACAGGGGCACAATCAGCCCCAGCATTTT. Translated, it gives CASSGGQGHNQPQHF.